This entry lists 32 T cell receptor beta chains sequenced from one sample in a study of blood T cell repertoires in COVID-19. Here immunoSEQ multiplex PCR was the method, and the copy in TCRdb shows in-frame clones only, minus some. Found here are more than 85,000 clones, approximately 80% of them singletons; the top ten hold less than 45%. Source material: peripheral blood. These receptors all stem from an elderly man with acute or convalescent COVID-19.

The V and J genes are TRBV6-6 and TRBJ2-2; D gene uncertain. Germline lookup yields CDR1 MNHNY and CDR2 SVGAGI (reference sequence). The CDR3 length is 14 residues. V was shortened by 7 bases and J by 2 bases, with 11 bases between the two germline ends. CDR3 amino acids: CASIFTANTGELFF. For the CDR3, the DNA is TGTGCCAGCATTTTTACAGCCAACACCGGGGAGCTGTTTTTT.

This chain links TRBV30 with TRBJ1-5; 9 nucleotides line up with TRBD1. V lost 2 bases and J lost 5; bases outside the gene matches: 1. Germline loops: CDR1 GTSNPN, CDR2 SVGIG (reference sequence). CDR3 length equals 13 residues. DNA of the CDR3: TGTGCCTGGAGTCGACAGGGGGATCAGCCCCAGCATTTT. Translating gives CAWSRQGDQPQHF.

The J gene is TRBJ2-1, the V gene TRBV29-1; 7 bases are shared with TRBD2. The germline gives CDR1 SQVTM, CDR2 ANQGSEA. The junction had 6 bases not matched to a gene; V was cut back by 4 bases and J by 3 bases. CDR3 length: 14 amino acids. The CDR3 is CSVGGGSRYNEQFF. The CDR3 region has the DNA TGCAGCGTTGGGGGCGGGAGCCGCTACAATGAGCAGTTCTTC.

The chain couples TRBV6-5 to TRBJ2-1, with 7 bases lining up with TRBD1. The CDR3 length is 11 residues. Per the germline V gene, CDR1 is MNHEY and CDR2 is SVGAGI. DNA of the CDR3: TGTGCTATCAGGGGGTACAATGAGCAGTTCTTC. Its translation is CAIRGYNEQFF.

The chain links TRBV4-3 to TRBJ2-6; D may be TRBD2 (5 bases). The V and J ends lost 5 bases and 0 bases respectively, with 11 bases between them. This CDR3 region has 16 residues. CDR1 is LGHNA and CDR2 is YSLEER in the germline V gene. The CDR3 bases are TGCGCCAGCAGCTTAGACGGGGTCTCTGGGGCCAACGTCCTGACTTTC. This sequence encodes CASSLDGVSGANVLTF.

The J gene is TRBJ2-1, the V gene TRBV5-8; TRBD2 matches 14 bases. Germline CDR1 reads SGHTS; CDR2 reads YDEGEE. With 3 bases clipped from V and 4 bases from J, the junction kept 12 bases outside the gene matches. This CDR3 contains 19 residues. The CDR3 is CASSSLGLAGVGGYNEQFF. The CDR3 DNA follows: TGTGCCAGCAGCTCCCTGGGACTAGCGGGAGTTGGAGGATACAATGAGCAGTTCTTC.

The chain has TRBV29-1 and TRBJ1-2; tentatively, D is TRBD1 (6 bases). Trimming stripped 6 bases from V and 6 bases from J, with 17 bases between. The CDR3 has 13 amino acids. Germline values: CDR1 SQVTM, CDR2 ANQGSEA. CDR3 sequence: CSVPGDKADGYTF. CDR3 nucleotide sequence: TGCAGCGTCCCAGGGGACAAAGCGGATGGCTACACCTTC.

This clone was counted a single time. The rearrangement links TRBV30 to TRBJ2-1; 15 nucleotides match TRBD2. J gave up 9 bases and V 1 base, and 1 base lay outside the gene matches. CDR1 and CDR2 from the germline V gene are GTSNPN and SVGIG (reference sequence). The length of the CDR3 is 14 residues. In DNA form, the CDR3 reads TGTGCCTGGAGTGGGGGACTAGCGGGAGGTGAGCAGTTCTTC. Translation: CAWSGGLAGGEQFF.

The CDR3 coding sequence is TGTGCCAGCAGCCCCGGGACTAGCGGGAGAGAGACCCAGTACTTC. It codes for CASSPGTSGRETQYF. The V gene is TRBV7-9, the J gene TRBJ2-5, with TRBD2 matching 14 bases. Germline trimming cut 5 bases from V and 4 bases from J; bases unmatched to any gene: 3. The CDR3 covers 15 residues. Germline V gene sequence: CDR1 SEHNR, CDR2 FQNEAQ (reference sequence).

The chain joins TRBV18 to TRBJ2-3; 11 nucleotides align to TRBD1. CDR3 length equals 16 residues. V shed 4 bases and J 5 bases; nucleotides not matched to a gene: 8. Germline values: CDR1 KGHSH, CDR2 LQKENI. The CDR3 DNA is TGTGCCAGCTCACTCGGACAGGGGGCTTTTGGAGATACGCAGTATTTT. Translation: CASSLGQGAFGDTQYF.

This chain links TRBV19 with TRBJ1-4, with 10 bases identical to TRBD1. V lost 5 bases to trimming and J lost 8 bases; unmatched junction nucleotides: 2. This CDR3 has 13 residues. Germline V gives CDR1 LNHDA, CDR2 SQIVND (reference sequence). Here the CDR3 reads CASSRDRGEKLFF. The CDR3 DNA sequence: TGTGCCAGTAGTCGGGACAGGGGAGAAAAACTGTTTTTT.

This clone was seen a handful of times. This chain uses TRBV5-1 with TRBJ2-2; maybe TRBD2 (6 bases). Germline V gene sequence: CDR1 SGHRS, CDR2 YFSETQ. The CDR3 is made up of 15 amino acids. Trimming pared 4 bases from V and 6 bases from J, leaving 16 bases between. The CDR3 region has the DNA TGCGCCAGCAGCAAGATAAGGAGGGCCCCCGGGGAGCTGTTTTTT. Translating gives CASSKIRRAPGELFF.

The rearrangement joins TRBV27 to TRBJ1-2; maybe TRBD1 (5 bases). Germline V gene data show CDR1 as MNHEY and CDR2 as SMNVEV (reference sequence). Trimming shortened V by 6 bases and J by 5 bases, and 13 bases separated the two germline ends. This CDR3 is 13 amino acids long. CDR3 in DNA: TGTGCCAGCAGAGAGACCTCAGGGTATGGCTACACCTTC. It is translated as CASRETSGYGYTF.

The rearrangement joins TRBV20-1 to TRBJ2-7; a weak D match, TRBD2 (5 bases). V was trimmed by 3 bases and J by 2 bases, leaving 17 bases between them. Germline-derived CDR1 and CDR2 are DFQATT and SNEGSKA (reference sequence). The CDR3 extends over 15 amino acids. CDR3 amino acids: CSASYNGGAAYEQYF. CDR3 sequence (DNA): TGCAGTGCTAGTTATAACGGCGGAGCGGCCTACGAGCAGTACTTC.

The chain combines TRBV5-1 with TRBJ2-7; D perhaps matches TRBD1 (5 bases). Trimming removed 3 bases from V and 6 bases from J, with 10 bases in between. Germline values: CDR1 SGHRS, CDR2 YFSETQ. The CDR3 length is 12 residues. CDR3 sequence: CASSSQGFEQYF. The CDR3, as DNA: TGCGCCAGCAGCTCTCAGGGTTTCGAGCAGTACTTC.

The rearrangement links TRBV11-3 to TRBJ2-7, with D maybe TRBD1 (6 bases). The ends were cut back, 4 bases at V and 1 base at J, with 8 bases in the middle. The germline CDR1 and CDR2 sequences are SGHNT and YENEEA. This CDR3 has 13 amino acids. The CDR3 DNA reads TGTGCCAGCAGCTCGGGACAATCCTACGAGCAGTACTTC. Translated: CASSSGQSYEQYF.

The chain recombines TRBV11-1 with TRBJ2-1, with TRBD2 as a possible D gene (6 bases). Germline lookup yields CDR1 SGHAT and CDR2 FQDESV (reference sequence). This CDR3 contains 13 residues. Deletions cut 3 bases from V and 7 bases from J, with 10 bases between. The CDR3 region is CASSLTLANEQFF. CDR3 coding DNA: TGTGCCAGCAGCTTGACTCTAGCGAATGAGCAGTTCTTC. The whole variable domain, remainder taken from reference TRBV11-1 and TRBJ2-1, is EAEVAQSPRYKITEKSQAVAFWCDPISGHATLYWYRQILGQGPELLVQFQDESVVDDSQLPKDRFSAERLKGVDSTLKIQPAELGDSAMYLCASSLTLANEQFFGPGTRLTVL.

The rearrangement links TRBV30 to TRBJ1-6, with TRBD1 identical over 8 bases. This CDR3 has 14 amino acids. Germline CDR1 and CDR2: GTSNPN and SVGIG (reference sequence). Trimming took 2 bases from V and 10 from J; bases not matched to a gene: 7. The CDR3 loop is CAWSTDRVVSPLHF. CDR3 bases: TGTGCCTGGAGTACGGACAGGGTTGTCTCACCCCTCCACTTT.

The J gene is TRBJ1-1, the V gene TRBV4-3; tentative D call: TRBD1 (5 bases). From germline, CDR1 is LGHNA and CDR2 YSLEER. The CDR3 has 13 residues. V lost 3 bases, J lost 1 base, and 6 bases lay in between. This CDR3 is CASSQGGNTEAFF. The CDR3 nucleotides read TGCGCCAGCAGCCAGGGGGGGAACACTGAAGCTTTCTTT.

This clone was seen at least ten times. The chain has TRBV7-9 and TRBJ1-1; D is undetermined. V was clipped by 2 bases and J by 5 bases, with 12 bases between them. CDR1 and CDR2 (germline): SEHNR, FQNEAQ (reference sequence). This CDR3 is 14 amino acids long. CDR3 DNA: TGTGCCAGCAGCTTATTCTCTGGAGAAACTGAAGCTTTCTTT. Translation: CASSLFSGETEAFF.

The rearrangement uses TRBV6-2 or TRBV6-3 and TRBJ2-7; D might be TRBD1 (5 bases). Germline V gene sequence: CDR1 MNHEY, CDR2 SVGEGT. The CDR3 runs to 12 residues. The V end was cut by 5 bases, the J end by 2 bases, with 7 bases between. CDR3 loop: CASSRRAYEQYF. The CDR3 region has the DNA TGTGCCAGCAGTCGCAGGGCCTACGAGCAGTACTTC.

The chain is built from TRBV7-9 and TRBJ1-3, with D maybe TRBD1 (5 bases). There are 18 residues in the CDR3. In germline, CDR1 is SEHNR, CDR2 FQNEAQ (reference sequence). V was shortened by 5 bases and J by 0 bases, with 20 bases between the two germline ends. The CDR3 DNA is TGTGCCAGCAGCGGATGGGGTTCTGACAGAACCTCTGGAAACACCATATATTTT. Protein: CASSGWGSDRTSGNTIYF. The full variable domain, its missing parts supplied by reference TRBV7-9 and TRBJ1-3, is DTGVSQNPRHKITKRGQNVTFRCDPISEHNRLYWYRQTLGQGPEFLTYFQNEAQLEKSRLLSDRFSAERPKGSFSTLEIQRTEQGDSAMYLCASSGWGSDRTSGNTIYFGEGSWLTVV.

This clone came up a few times. The chain employs TRBV7-9 and TRBJ2-3, with TRBD1 matching over 8 bases. The CDR3 is made up of 15 amino acids. Trimming at V came to 3 bases and at J to 1 base, leaving 3 bases not matched to a gene. The V gene's germline CDR1 is SEHNR and CDR2 FQNEAQ (reference sequence). The CDR3 DNA reads TGTGCCAGCAGCTTGGAGGACAGGGGCACAGATACGCAGTATTTT. Protein sequence: CASSLEDRGTDTQYF.

The chain uses TRBV4-2 and TRBJ2-5; D may be TRBD2 (5 bases). Trimming cost V 4 bases and J 4 bases, with 13 bases left between them. Germline CDR1 LGHNA, CDR2 YNFKEQ. The CDR3 length is 14 residues. This CDR3 is CASSPFEGGETQYF. As DNA, the CDR3 is TGTGCCAGCAGCCCCTTCGAGGGCGGAGAGACCCAGTACTTC.

The rearrangement joins TRBV18 to TRBJ1-5; perhaps TRBD1 as D (6 bases). Trimming took 5 bases from V and 2 from J, leaving 13 bases between them. Per germline, CDR1 KGHSH and CDR2 LQKENI. The CDR3 spans 15 residues. The chain's CDR3 is CASSEDQGRNQPQHF. The CDR3 coding sequence is TGTGCCAGCTCAGAGGATCAGGGGCGCAATCAGCCCCAGCATTTT.

The chain has TRBV9 and TRBJ2-2; D may be TRBD1 (5 bases). Germline V gene data show CDR1 as SGDLS and CDR2 as YYNGEE. This CDR3 has 15 amino acids. Trimming took 0 bases from V and 5 from J, leaving 11 bases between them. In nucleotides, the CDR3 is TGTGCCAGCAGCGTAGGCAATACAGGAACCGGGGAGCTGTTTTTT. Amino acids: CASSVGNTGTGELFF. Full variable domain (missing parts from reference TRBV9 and TRBJ2-2): DSGVTQTPKHLITATGQRVTLRCSPRSGDLSVYWYQQSLDQGLQFLIQYYNGEERAKGNILERFSAQQFPDLHSELNLSSLELGDSALYFCASSVGNTGTGELFFGEGSRLTVL.

The chain is built from TRBV4-3 and TRBJ1-3; TRBD1 agrees at 12 bases. CDR3 length: 18 residues. Germline CDR1 and CDR2: LGHNA and YSLEER. The junction had 6 bases not matched to a gene; V was cut back by 0 bases and J by 3 bases. The CDR3 bases are TGCGCCAGCAGCCAAGATGCCGGGACAGGGGGCTTTGGAAACACCATATATTTT. The encoded protein is CASSQDAGTGGFGNTIYF.

CDR3 nucleotides: TGTGCCAGCTCACCCGCGGTCCCCACAGATACGCAGTATTTT. Amino acid sequence: CASSPAVPTDTQYF. The chain has TRBV18 and TRBJ2-3, with unresolved D. Trimming took 3 bases from V and 2 from J, leaving 9 bases between them. The germline V gene encodes CDR1 KGHSH and CDR2 LQKENI. CDR3 size: 14 residues.

The chain uses TRBV18 and TRBJ2-7; 11 bases map to TRBD1. There are 15 residues in the CDR3. V shed 2 bases, J shed 3 bases, and the junction held 3 bases outside the gene matches. Germline lookup yields CDR1 KGHSH and CDR2 LQKENI. The CDR3 DNA reads TGTGCCAGCTCACCAATCGGGACAGGGGGCTACGAGCAGTACTTC. This encodes CASSPIGTGGYEQYF.

The chain joins TRBV11-2 to TRBJ1-2, with 10 bases aligning to TRBD1. The length of the CDR3 is 17 residues. Trimming cost V 3 bases and J 0 bases; bases outside gene matches: 7. Germline CDR1 is SGHAT and CDR2 is FQNNGV. DNA of the CDR3: TGTGCCAGCAGCTTGGGACAGGGGCGAACAGCTAACTATGGCTACACCTTC. Protein product: CASSLGQGRTANYGYTF.

The V call is TRBV3-1 (or the pseudogene TRBV3-2), the J call TRBJ1-6; a possible D gene is TRBD1 (6 bases). Germline lookup yields CDR1 LGHDT and CDR2 YNNKEL (reference sequence). Trimming took off 11 bases at V and 0 bases at J, with 11 bases between the two ends. The CDR3 has 14 residues. The CDR3 bases are TGTGCCGTCCGGGACAACTCCTATAATTCACCCCTCCACTTT. Amino acids: CAVRDNSYNSPLHF.

This clone was found once. This rearrangement joins TRBV6-6 to TRBJ1-3; D unresolved. The CDR3 is 16 residues long. Trimming removed 5 bases at V and 2 bases at J, with 16 bases between. CDR1 and CDR2 from the germline V gene are MNHNY and SVGAGI (reference sequence). CDR3 DNA: TGTGCCAGCAGTCGACTCGCGGTGAGCCCTGGAAACACCATATATTTT. It specifies CASSRLAVSPGNTIYF.